This T cell receptor beta chain was documented in a study of CD8 T cells in ankylosing spondylitis. Study-wide findings and caveats: Made up of eight highly homologous variants, a TCR beta motif appeared characteristic of ankylosing spondylitis blood.

Germline V gene sequence: CDR1 ENHRY, CDR2 SYGVKD. Trimming cost V 3 bases and J 3 bases; bases outside gene matches: 6. The CDR3 extends over 16 amino acids. With molecular barcodes, quantitative 5'-RACE was used to make the TCR beta libraries. TCRdb re-analysed the 5' RACE reads in MiXCR, keeping a single row per CDR3 protein. The table has roughly 440,000 distinct CDR3 sequences, 17% seen once. As concerns this clonotype: Its antigen is as yet unknown.

This chain connects TRBV10-3 to TRBJ2-3; 10 positions agree with TRBD2. The source material was blood, either unsorted or a sorted T cell fraction (not recorded which). The sequence came from a male donor with ankylosing spondylitis. The CDR3 coding sequence is TGTGCCATCAGTGACTCTAGCGGGGGAGGTACAGATACGCAGTATTTT. It codes for CAISDSSGGGTDTQYF.